This TCR beta chain was recovered during a study of CD8+ T cells in alopecia areata. Overall study findings and caveats: Greater clonality was observed in lesional scalp samples, especially alopecia totalis/universalis, versus normal scalp.

The germline gives CDR1 GTSNPN, CDR2 SVGIG (reference sequence). CDR3 length equals 13 residues. This clone has a single count. What it binds is not known. As the sequencing template, cDNA was produced by extracting RNA and reverse transcribing it. Data came from immunoSEQ multiplex PCR; TCRdb stores just in-frame clones and leaves some out. This sample has some 120,000 clones, with 40% to 55% found just once. The V gene is TRBV30, the J gene TRBJ2-7, with TRBD2 identical over 9 bases. Sequenced input: NKG2D-low CD8+ T cells sorted from blood. The TCR comes from a human donor with alopecia areata. The CDR3 nucleotides read TGTGCATCGGAGTTGGCGGGAGGGCTCGAGCAGTACTTC. Its protein product is CASELAGGLEQYF.